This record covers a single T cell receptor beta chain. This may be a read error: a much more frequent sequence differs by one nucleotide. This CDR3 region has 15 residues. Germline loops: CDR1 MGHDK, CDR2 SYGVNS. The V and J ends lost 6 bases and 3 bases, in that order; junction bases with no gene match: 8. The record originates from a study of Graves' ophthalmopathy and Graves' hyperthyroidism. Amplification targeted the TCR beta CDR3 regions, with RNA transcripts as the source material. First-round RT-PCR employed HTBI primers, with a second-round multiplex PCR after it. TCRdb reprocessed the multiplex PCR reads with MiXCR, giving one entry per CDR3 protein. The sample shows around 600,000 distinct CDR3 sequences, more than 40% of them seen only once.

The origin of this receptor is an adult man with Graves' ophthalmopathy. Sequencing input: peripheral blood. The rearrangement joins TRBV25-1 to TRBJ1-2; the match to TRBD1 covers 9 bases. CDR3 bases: TGTGCCAGCAGCTTTCCGGGACAGGGTTACTATGGCTACACCTTC. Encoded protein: CASSFPGQGYYGYTF.